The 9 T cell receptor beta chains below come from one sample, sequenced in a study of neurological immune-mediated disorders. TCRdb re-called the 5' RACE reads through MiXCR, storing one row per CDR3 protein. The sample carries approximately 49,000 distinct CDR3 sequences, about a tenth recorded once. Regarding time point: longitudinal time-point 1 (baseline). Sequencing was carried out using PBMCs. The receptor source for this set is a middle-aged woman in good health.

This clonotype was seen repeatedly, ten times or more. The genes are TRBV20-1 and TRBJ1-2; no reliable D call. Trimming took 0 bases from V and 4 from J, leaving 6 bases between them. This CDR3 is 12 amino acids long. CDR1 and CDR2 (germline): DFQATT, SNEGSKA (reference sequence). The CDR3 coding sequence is TGCAGTGCTAGAGAGTATGGCTATGGCTACACCTTC. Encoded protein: CSAREYGYGYTF.

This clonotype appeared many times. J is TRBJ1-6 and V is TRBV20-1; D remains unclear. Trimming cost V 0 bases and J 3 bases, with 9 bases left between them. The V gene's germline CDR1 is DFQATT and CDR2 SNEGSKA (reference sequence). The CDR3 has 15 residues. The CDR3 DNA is TGCAGTGCTAGAGATCGAAGTGACTATAATTCACCCCTCCACTTT. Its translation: CSARDRSDYNSPLHF.

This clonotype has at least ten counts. The CDR3 region has the DNA TGTGCCAGCAGGACAGGGGATAACTATGGCTACACCTTC. Its protein is CASRTGDNYGYTF. This chain links TRBV2 with TRBJ1-2, with 8 positions matching TRBD1. Germline values: CDR1 SNHLY, CDR2 FYNNEI. J gave up 1 base and V 6 bases, and 1 base lay outside the gene matches. CDR3 size: 13 residues. The full variable domain, in which reference TRBV2 and TRBJ1-2 provide the parts outside the CDR3, is EPEVTQTPSHQVTQMGQEVILRCVPISNHLYFYWYRQILGQKVEFLVSFYNNEISEKSEIFDDQFSVERPDGSNFTLKIRSTKLEDSAMYFCASRTGDNYGYTFGSGTRLTVV.

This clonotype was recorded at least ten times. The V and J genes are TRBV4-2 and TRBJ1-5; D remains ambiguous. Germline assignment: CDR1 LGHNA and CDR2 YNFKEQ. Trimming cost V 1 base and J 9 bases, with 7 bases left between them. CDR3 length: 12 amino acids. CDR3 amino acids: CASSQGAVPQHF. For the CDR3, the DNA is TGTGCCAGCAGCCAAGGGGCGGTGCCCCAGCATTTT.

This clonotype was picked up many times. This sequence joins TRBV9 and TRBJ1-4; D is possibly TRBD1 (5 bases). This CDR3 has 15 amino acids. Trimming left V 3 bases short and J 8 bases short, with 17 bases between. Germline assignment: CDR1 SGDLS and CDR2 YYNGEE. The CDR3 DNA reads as TGTGCCAGCAGCGCAACCGGGGCTTCAGGGGAAAAACTGTTTTTT. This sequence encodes CASSATGASGEKLFF.

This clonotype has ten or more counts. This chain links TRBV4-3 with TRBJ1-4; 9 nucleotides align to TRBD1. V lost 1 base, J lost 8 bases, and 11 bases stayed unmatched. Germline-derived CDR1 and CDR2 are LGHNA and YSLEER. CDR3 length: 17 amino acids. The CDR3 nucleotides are TGCGCCAGCAGCCAAGGGCCTCCGGGACAGGGAGGAGAAAAACTGTTTTTT. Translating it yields CASSQGPPGQGGEKLFF.

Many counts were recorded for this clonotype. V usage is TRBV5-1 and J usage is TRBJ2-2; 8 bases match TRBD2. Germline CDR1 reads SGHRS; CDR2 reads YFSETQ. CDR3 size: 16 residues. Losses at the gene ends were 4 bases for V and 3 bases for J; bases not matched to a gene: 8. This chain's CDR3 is CASSALAGGDTGELFF. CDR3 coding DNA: TGCGCCAGCAGCGCCTTGGCGGGAGGCGACACCGGGGAGCTGTTTTTT. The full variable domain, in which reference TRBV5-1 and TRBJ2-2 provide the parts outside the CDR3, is KAGVTQTPRYLIKTRGQQVTLSCSPISGHRSVSWYQQTPGQGLQFLFEYFSETQRNKGNFPGRFSGRQFSNSRSEMNVSTLELGDSALYLCASSALAGGDTGELFFGEGSRLTVL.

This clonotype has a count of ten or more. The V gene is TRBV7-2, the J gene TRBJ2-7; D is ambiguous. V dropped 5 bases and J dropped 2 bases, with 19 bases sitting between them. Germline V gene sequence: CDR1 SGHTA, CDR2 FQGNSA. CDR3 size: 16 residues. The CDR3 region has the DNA TGTGCCAGCAGCCTTCAAGAAGACACTATGGCCTACGAGCAGTACTTC. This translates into CASSLQEDTMAYEQYF.

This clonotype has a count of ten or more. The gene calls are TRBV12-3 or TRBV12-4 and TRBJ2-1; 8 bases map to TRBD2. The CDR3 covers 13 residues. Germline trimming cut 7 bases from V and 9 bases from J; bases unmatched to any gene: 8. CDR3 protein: CASTRGGPGEQFF. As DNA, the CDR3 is TGTGCCAGCACTCGGGGGGGGCCGGGTGAGCAGTTCTTC.